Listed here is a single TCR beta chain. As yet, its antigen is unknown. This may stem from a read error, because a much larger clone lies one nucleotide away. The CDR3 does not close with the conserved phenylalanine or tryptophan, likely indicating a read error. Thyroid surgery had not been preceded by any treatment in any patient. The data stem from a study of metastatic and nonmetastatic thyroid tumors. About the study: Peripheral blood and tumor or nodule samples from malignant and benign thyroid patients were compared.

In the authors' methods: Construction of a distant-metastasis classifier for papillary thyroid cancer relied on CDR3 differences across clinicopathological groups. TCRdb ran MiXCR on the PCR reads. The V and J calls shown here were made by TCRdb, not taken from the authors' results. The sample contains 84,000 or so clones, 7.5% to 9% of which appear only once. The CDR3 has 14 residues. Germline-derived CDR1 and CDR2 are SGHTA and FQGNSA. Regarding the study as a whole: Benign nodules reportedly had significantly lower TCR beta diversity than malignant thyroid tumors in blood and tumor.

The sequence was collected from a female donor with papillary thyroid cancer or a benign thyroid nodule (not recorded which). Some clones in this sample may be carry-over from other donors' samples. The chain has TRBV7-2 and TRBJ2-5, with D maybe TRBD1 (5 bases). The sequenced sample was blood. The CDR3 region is CASGLGWTPETQYL. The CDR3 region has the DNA TGTGCCAGCGGCTTAGGGTGGACACCAGAGACCCAGTACCTC.